Listed below are T cell receptor beta chains from one sample, sequenced in a study of cytomegalovirus exposure and HLA in healthy donors. TCRdb's table, derived via immunoSEQ multiplex PCR, lists solely in-frame clones and lacks some. Its listing shows 200,000 or so clones. Specimen: PBMCs. The receptors come from a boy aged 10-17 years in good health and CMV-seronegative. The CDR3 runs from the conserved cysteine through the conserved F or W.

j_call v_call cdr3_aa
TRBJ1-1 TRBV27 CASRWGPTGNTEAFF
TRBJ2-5 TRBV6-1 CATRRPDRGRETQYF
TRBJ2-3 TRBV30 CAWSSRGGSTDTQYF
TRBJ1-1 TRBV6-5 CATLRRNTEAFF
TRBJ2-2 TRBV4-3 CASSVDTSNTGELFF
TRBJ2-7 TRBV11-1 CASSARGWSLGVDEQYF
TRBJ2-3 TRBV7-3 CASSPWGVSTDTQYF
TRBJ2-3 TRBV4-2 CASSHVKGLRDRADTQYF
TRBJ2-7 TRBV28 CASSSPPGQYF
TRBJ1-5 TRBV2 CASSSDSGNQPQHF
TRBJ2-1 TRBV6-5 CASRGFYNEQFF
TRBJ2-4 TRBV2 CASSGSGGLKNIQYF
TRBJ2-7 TRBV28 CASSPGLNGDEQYF
TRBJ1-1 TRBV6-6 CASRTDRGNTEAFF
TRBJ2-7 TRBV19 CASTQDYRAPYEQYF
TRBJ2-5 TRBV6-5 CASRRQGGPETQYF
TRBJ1-1 TRBV30 CAWSRKQGYETEAFF